Following are 27 T cell receptor beta chains from one sample sequenced in a study of patients and donors after allogeneic stem cell transplantation. From the RT-PCR reads, TCRdb called clonotypes with MiXCR, one entry per CDR3 protein. The sample consists of some 960,000 distinct CDR3 sequences, 18% of them appearing once. The sample taken for sequencing was blood, either unsorted or a sorted T cell fraction (not recorded which). The receptor source for this set is a human donor who was either an allogeneic HSCT recipient or a stem cell or donor lymphocyte infusion donor (not recorded which). It is not recorded whose cells these are; they may come from a transplant donor.

This chain links TRBV20-1 with TRBJ1-5; TRBD1 aligns across 7 bases. Looked up from germline, CDR1 is DFQATT and CDR2 is SNEGSKA (reference sequence). This CDR3 is built from 14 residues. The trim removed 6 bases at V and 4 bases at J, leaving 9 bases unmatched. DNA for the CDR3: TGCAGTGCCAAGAACAGGGGAGGGAATCAGCCCCAGCATTTT. It is translated as CSAKNRGGNQPQHF.

This clonotype came up a few times. V and J are TRBV6-5 and TRBJ2-7; 9 positions match TRBD1. The germline gives CDR1 MNHEY, CDR2 SVGAGI. Losses at the gene ends were 1 base for V and 0 bases for J; bases not matched to a gene: 4. This CDR3 contains 16 residues. The CDR3 nucleotides read TGTGCCAGCAGTTACTTAGGGACAGGGAACTCCTACGAGCAGTACTTC. Translation: CASSYLGTGNSYEQYF.

The chain is built from TRBV4-3 and TRBJ1-4; 7 bases map to TRBD1. The germline CDR1 and CDR2 sequences are LGHNA and YSLEER. J gave up 5 bases and V 5 bases, and 8 bases lay outside the gene matches. The CDR3 covers 15 residues. CDR3 loop: CASSNPGQINEKLFF. The CDR3 DNA reads TGCGCCAGCAGCAATCCGGGACAGATCAATGAAAAACTGTTTTTT.

This clonotype turned up a few times. The chain combines TRBV12-3 or TRBV12-4 with TRBJ1-1; D possibly corresponds to TRBD1 (5 bases). Trimming cost V 5 bases and J 6 bases, with 16 bases left between them. The CDR3 is 14 residues long. The CDR3 region is CASSIRGSDPEAFF. The CDR3 DNA follows: TGTGCCAGCAGTATAAGGGGCAGCGATCCTGAAGCTTTCTTT.

The chain has TRBV2 and TRBJ2-3; the D gene is possibly TRBD2 (5 bases). Germline CDR1 reads SNHLY; CDR2 reads FYNNEI. CDR3 length: 16 residues. V was clipped by 4 bases and J by 0 bases, with 14 bases between them. This CDR3 reads CASSAGSSTSTDTQYF. CDR3 coding DNA: TGTGCCAGCAGTGCGGGGAGCTCAACTAGCACAGATACGCAGTATTTT.

V usage is TRBV7-9 and J usage is TRBJ1-2; 8 bases map to TRBD1. Per the germline V gene, CDR1 is SEHNR and CDR2 is FQNEAQ (reference sequence). CDR3 length equals 16 residues. J was trimmed by 4 bases and V by 5 bases; bases with no gene match: 12. The CDR3 region has the DNA TGTGCCAGCAGCCTAAAGTTTCAGGGGGCGGCCTATGGCTACACCTTC. Amino acid sequence: CASSLKFQGAAYGYTF.

This clonotype was counted ten times or more. The V gene is TRBV6-1, the J gene TRBJ2-2, with a possible D match to TRBD2 (6 bases). CDR3 length: 15 amino acids. In germline, CDR1 is MNHNS, CDR2 SASEGT. V was clipped by 8 bases and J by 3 bases, with 16 bases between them. The CDR3 loop reads CASLPSGDHTGELFF. The CDR3 DNA reads as TGTGCCAGCCTTCCCTCGGGGGATCACACCGGGGAGCTGTTTTTT.

The chain links TRBV27 to TRBJ2-1, with D possibly matching TRBD2 (6 bases). V lost 3 bases, J lost 0 bases, and 18 bases lay in between. There are 18 residues in the CDR3. Germline V gives CDR1 MNHEY, CDR2 SMNVEV (reference sequence). The CDR3, as DNA: TGTGCCAGCAGTTTTTGGAGGGTCCAGACCCTCTCCTACAATGAGCAGTTCTTC. This sequence encodes CASSFWRVQTLSYNEQFF.

This clonotype has a handful of counts. This chain links TRBV28 with TRBJ2-7; tentative D call: TRBD1 (5 bases). The ends were cut back, 3 bases at V and 0 bases at J, with 15 bases in the middle. Looked up from germline, CDR1 is MDHEN and CDR2 is SYDVKM. The CDR3 is 16 residues long. The CDR3 DNA reads TGTGCCAGCAGTTTGGTCCCGGACACGAGCTCCTACGAGCAGTACTTC. Encoded protein: CASSLVPDTSSYEQYF.

V gene TRBV18 combines with J gene TRBJ1-2; D might be TRBD1 (5 bases). Germline V lookup: CDR1 KGHSH, CDR2 LQKENI. The CDR3 has 15 amino acids. Between the trimmed V and J ends, which lost 5 bases and 4 bases, there was a span of 17 bases. CDR3 protein: CASSGAQAGSYGYTF. DNA for the CDR3: TGTGCCAGCTCAGGGGCCCAAGCGGGATCCTATGGCTACACCTTC.

This chain uses TRBV20-1 with TRBJ1-2; D is undetermined. Germline CDR1 and CDR2: DFQATT and SNEGSKA (reference sequence). This CDR3 has 10 residues. V lost 3 bases to trimming and J lost 7 bases, with 6 bases between them. CDR3 sequence reads: CSARTAGYTF. Here the CDR3 DNA reads TGCAGTGCTAGGACTGCTGGCTACACCTTC.

The CDR3 bases are TGTGCCAGTAGTATCTCGACTAGCGGAGACAATGAGCAGTTCTTC. Translating gives CASSISTSGDNEQFF. This chain connects TRBV19 to TRBJ2-1; 9 bases fit TRBD2. CDR3 length equals 15 residues. Trimming took 3 bases from V and 5 from J; bases not matched to a gene: 5. From germline, CDR1 is LNHDA and CDR2 SQIVND (reference sequence).

This clonotype came up a few times. The gene calls are TRBV4-3 and TRBJ1-6, with D perhaps TRBD1 (5 bases). Germline V gives CDR1 LGHNA, CDR2 YSLEER. This CDR3 has 14 amino acids. V was clipped by 3 bases and J by 9 bases, with 12 bases between them. The CDR3 loop reads CASSQRQMSSPLHF. In nucleotides, the CDR3 is TGCGCCAGCAGCCAGAGACAGATGAGTTCACCCCTCCACTTT.

This chain links TRBV18 with TRBJ2-3, with TRBD2 identical over 9 bases. The CDR3 has 18 residues. After removal of 0 bases from V and 5 bases from J, the junction contained 12 bases not matched to a gene. Germline assignment: CDR1 KGHSH and CDR2 LQKENI. This CDR3 reads CASSPPPGSGGIRDTQYF. CDR3 DNA sequence: TGTGCCAGCTCACCACCTCCCGGTAGCGGGGGAATTAGAGATACGCAGTATTTT.

The rearrangement links TRBV7-2 to TRBJ2-7, with D tentatively TRBD1 (5 bases). Trimming removed 5 bases at V and 0 bases at J, with 14 bases between. Germline loops: CDR1 SGHTA, CDR2 FQGNSA. CDR3 size: 15 residues. DNA for the CDR3: TGTGCCAGCAGCCCGAGACAGAGGTTCTCCTACGAGCAGTACTTC. It translates to CASSPRQRFSYEQYF.

This clonotype was seen a few times. V usage is TRBV5-6 and J usage is TRBJ2-1, with D possibly TRBD2 on 5 matching bases. This CDR3 contains 15 residues. V shed 2 bases and J shed 12 bases, with 21 bases lying between them. Germline V gene lookup returns CDR1 SGHDT and CDR2 YYEEEE. The CDR3: CASSLPGLHPSGQFF. In DNA form, the CDR3 reads TGTGCCAGCAGCTTACCGGGCCTACATCCGAGCGGGCAGTTCTTC.

The table lists this clonotype with many counts. This chain connects TRBV12-3 or TRBV12-4 to TRBJ2-1; a weak D match, TRBD1 (6 bases). The CDR3 extends over 13 amino acids. The V end was cut by 1 base, the J end by 10 bases, with 11 bases between. CDR3 sequence reads: CASSLVGAIEQFF. CDR3 sequence (DNA): TGTGCCAGCAGTTTAGTGGGGGCGATAGAGCAGTTCTTC.

This CDR3 is CASSGLPLVDDTQYF. CDR3 nucleotides: TGCGCCAGCAGCGGACTCCCGTTGGTGGACGATACGCAGTATTTT. The J gene is TRBJ2-3, the V gene TRBV10-2, with D maybe TRBD2 (5 bases). The length of the CDR3 is 15 residues. Germline V lookup: CDR1 WSHSY, CDR2 SAAADI. V shed 6 bases and J shed 6 bases, with 19 bases lying between them.

This clonotype was counted ten times or more. The CDR3 loop is CASSRGRTLSSYNEQFF. The CDR3 bases are TGCGCCAGCAGCCGAGGGCGGACTTTAAGCTCCTACAATGAGCAGTTCTTC. The chain has TRBV5-1 and TRBJ2-1, with D possibly TRBD2 on 5 matching bases. V was clipped by 4 bases and J by 0 bases, with 17 bases between them. This CDR3 region has 17 residues. Germline values: CDR1 SGHRS, CDR2 YFSETQ. The variable domain in full, with the rest retrieved from reference TRBV5-1 and TRBJ2-1, is KAGVTQTPRYLIKTRGQQVTLSCSPISGHRSVSWYQQTPGQGLQFLFEYFSETQRNKGNFPGRFSGRQFSNSRSEMNVSTLELGDSALYLCASSRGRTLSSYNEQFFGPGTRLTVL.

In its sample, this clonotype was seen a few times. CDR3 DNA: TGCAGCGTTGAATTGTGGGCAGGGGACACTGAAGCTTTCTTT. Protein product: CSVELWAGDTEAFF. The rearrangement joins TRBV29-1 to TRBJ1-1; D possibly corresponds to TRBD1 (6 bases). Trimming took 2 bases from V and 3 from J, leaving 13 bases between them. There are 14 residues in the CDR3. The germline CDR1 and CDR2 sequences are SQVTM and ANQGSEA.

This CDR3 is CASSQDHGGVGTDTQYF. DNA of the CDR3: TGCGCCAGCAGCCAAGATCATGGGGGGGTCGGAACAGATACGCAGTATTTT. The chain joins TRBV4-1 to TRBJ2-3; 7 nucleotides line up with TRBD2. The CDR3 covers 17 residues. Trimming at V came to 0 bases and at J to 3 bases, leaving 9 bases not matched to a gene. CDR1 is MGHRA and CDR2 is YSYEKL in the germline V gene.

This clonotype was counted only a few times. The chain joins TRBV5-6 to TRBJ2-1; D gene ambiguous. Germline V gene data show CDR1 as SGHDT and CDR2 as YYEEEE. V lost 6 bases to trimming and J lost 2 bases, with 15 bases between them. The CDR3 sequence is 15 residues long. Here the CDR3 DNA reads TGTGCCAGCACCTCGCCGGACCGCCCCTACAATGAGCAGTTCTTC. Protein: CASTSPDRPYNEQFF.

The sample holds a few counts of this clonotype. The chain links TRBV4-1 to TRBJ1-1; D is unclear. Looked up from germline, CDR1 is MGHRA and CDR2 is YSYEKL. The V and J ends lost 0 bases and 1 base respectively, with 9 bases between them. The CDR3 runs to 15 residues. CDR3 residues: CASSQDVPGNTEAFF. CDR3 in DNA: TGCGCCAGCAGCCAAGATGTCCCAGGGAACACTGAAGCTTTCTTT.

The sample holds a few counts of this clonotype. V and J are TRBV30 and TRBJ1-4; 11 bases match TRBD1. The CDR3 runs to 16 residues. V was pared by 5 bases and J by 1 base, with 6 bases of the junction left unmatched. The germline CDR1 and CDR2 sequences are GTSNPN and SVGIG (reference sequence). DNA for the CDR3: TGTGCCTGGCGAGGACAGGGGGCGCAAACTAATGAAAAACTGTTTTTT. Protein product: CAWRGQGAQTNEKLFF.

The V and J genes are TRBV5-6 and TRBJ2-5; 9 positions match TRBD2. The length of the CDR3 is 15 residues. Germline assignment: CDR1 SGHDT and CDR2 YYEEEE. The ends lost 2 bases at V and 2 bases at J; junction bases unmatched: 4. CDR3 loop: CASSLASGIQETQYF. In DNA form, the CDR3 reads TGTGCCAGCAGCTTAGCTAGCGGGATTCAAGAGACCCAGTACTTC.

There are a few counts of this clonotype. This rearrangement joins TRBV6-2 or TRBV6-3 to TRBJ2-1; 8 bases align to TRBD2. CDR1 is MNHEY and CDR2 is SVGEGT in the germline V gene. With V trimmed by 5 bases and J by 13 bases, 4 bases remained unmatched. The CDR3 has 11 residues. The CDR3 DNA sequence: TGTGCCAGCAGTGCGGGGGGCTCCCAGTTCTTC. Protein product: CASSAGGSQFF.

This clonotype was found a few times. The J gene is TRBJ2-5, the V gene TRBV12-3 or TRBV12-4; D not certain. The V gene lost 0 bases and the J gene lost 9 bases, with 14 bases spanning the gap. CDR3 length equals 14 residues. The CDR3 region has the DNA TGTGCCAGCAGTTTAGCGACTGGCCTAGTGGCCCAGTACTTC. Its protein product is CASSLATGLVAQYF.